Listed below are T cell receptor beta chains from one sample, sequenced in a study of T cell responses to AZD1222 COVID-19 vaccine. Repertoires were generated with immunoSEQ multiplex PCR, while TCRdb's copy carries only in-frame clones and drops some. This table holds some 79,000 clones, around 81% found once. The sample here was peripheral blood, taken 28 days after the second AZD1222 dose. The receptors originated from an adult who received the AZD1222 COVID-19 vaccine. CDR3s include the opening cysteine and the closing phenylalanine or tryptophan. The D gene is left open where the match is weak. Size is stated for part of the rows, as once, few or many counts, or as a class when the clone is expanded.

J gene: TRBJ2-5; V gene: TRBV28; clone size: -; D gene: TRBD2; CDR3 protein: CASRPSGRGQETQYF; CDR3 DNA: TGTGCCAGCAGACCGAGCGGGAGGGGGCAAGAGACCCAGTACTTC
J gene: TRBJ2-3; V gene: TRBV7-9; clone size: -; D gene: TRBD2; CDR3 protein: CASSSRAGYTDTQYF; CDR3 DNA: TGTGCCAGCAGCTCCCGAGCGGGGTACACAGATACGCAGTATTTT
J gene: TRBJ1-1; V gene: TRBV3-1/TRBV3-2; clone size: once; D gene: TRBD1; CDR3 protein: CASSQAGTETEAFF; CDR3 DNA: TGTGCCAGCAGCCAGGCCGGGACAGAGACTGAAGCTTTCTTT
J gene: TRBJ2-5; V gene: TRBV5-1; clone size: -; D gene: -; CDR3 protein: CASSLAPNVGETQYF; CDR3 DNA: TGCGCCAGCAGCTTGGCCCCTAACGTAGGAGAGACCCAGTACTTC
J gene: TRBJ2-4; V gene: TRBV4-2; clone size: -; D gene: TRBD1; CDR3 protein: CASSQEVGQVNIQYF; CDR3 DNA: TGTGCCAGCAGCCAAGAAGTAGGACAGGTAAACATTCAGTACTTC
J gene: TRBJ2-7; V gene: TRBV11-2; clone size: -; D gene: -; CDR3 protein: CASSFGYSYEQYF; CDR3 DNA: TGTGCCAGCAGCTTCGGATACTCCTACGAGCAGTACTTC
J gene: TRBJ2-1; V gene: TRBV19; clone size: few; D gene: TRBD2; CDR3 protein: CASSIWLAGVNEQFF; CDR3 DNA: TGTGCCAGTAGTATCTGGCTAGCGGGAGTCAATGAGCAGTTCTTC
J gene: TRBJ1-6; V gene: TRBV24-1; clone size: -; D gene: -; CDR3 protein: CATSGPAANSPLHF; CDR3 DNA: TGTGCCACCAGCGGACCGGCCGCTAATTCACCCCTCCACTTT
J gene: TRBJ2-2; V gene: TRBV5-1; clone size: -; D gene: -; CDR3 protein: CASSPGSYTGELFF; CDR3 DNA: TGCGCCAGCAGCCCAGGAAGCTACACCGGGGAGCTGTTTTTT
J gene: TRBJ2-3; V gene: TRBV4-3; clone size: few; D gene: -; CDR3 protein: CASSQGRFGDTQYF; CDR3 DNA: TGCGCCAGCAGCCAAGGTCGGTTTGGAGATACGCAGTATTTT
J gene: TRBJ2-7; V gene: TRBV5-1; clone size: -; D gene: -; CDR3 protein: CASSFNRDAYEQYF; CDR3 DNA: TGCGCCAGCAGCTTTAACAGGGACGCCTACGAGCAGTACTTC
J gene: TRBJ2-2; V gene: TRBV18; clone size: -; D gene: -; CDR3 protein: CASSSIGGNTGELFF; CDR3 DNA: TGTGCCAGCTCATCGATCGGGGGAAACACCGGGGAGCTGTTTTTT
J gene: TRBJ1-1; V gene: TRBV29-1; clone size: -; D gene: -; CDR3 protein: CSVVGTNMNTEAFF; CDR3 DNA: TGCAGCGTTGTCGGGACAAACATGAACACTGAAGCTTTCTTT
J gene: TRBJ1-6; V gene: TRBV7-2; clone size: few; D gene: -; CDR3 protein: CASSLQQINSPLHF; CDR3 DNA: TGTGCCAGCAGCCTGCAGCAGATTAATTCACCCCTCCACTTT
J gene: TRBJ2-6; V gene: TRBV28; clone size: once; D gene: TRBD1; CDR3 protein: CTSNKRTGFISGANVLTF; CDR3 DNA: TGTACCAGCAACAAACGGACAGGGTTCATCTCTGGGGCCAACGTCCTGACTTTC
J gene: TRBJ2-5; V gene: TRBV7-9; clone size: -; D gene: TRBD1; CDR3 protein: CASSFGTGIETQYF; CDR3 DNA: TGTGCCAGCAGCTTTGGGACAGGGATCGAGACCCAGTACTTC
J gene: TRBJ1-4; V gene: TRBV10-1; clone size: -; D gene: -; CDR3 protein: CASSESGGESGTNEKLFF; CDR3 DNA: TGCGCCAGCAGTGAGTCAGGGGGGGAAAGTGGAACTAATGAAAAACTGTTTTTT
J gene: TRBJ2-3; V gene: TRBV4-3; clone size: -; D gene: -; CDR3 protein: CASSQGSGGRSTDTQYF; CDR3 DNA: TGCGCCAGCAGCCAAGGATCCGGCGGAAGATCCACAGATACGCAGTATTTT
J gene: TRBJ2-7; V gene: TRBV7-9; clone size: -; D gene: -; CDR3 protein: CASSRGTEGRQYF; CDR3 DNA: TGTGCCAGCAGCCGTGGGACTGAAGGTCGGCAGTACTTC
J gene: TRBJ2-3; V gene: TRBV11-2; clone size: -; D gene: -; CDR3 protein: CASSFSGVTDTQYF; CDR3 DNA: TGTGCCAGCAGCTTCTCGGGAGTCACAGATACGCAGTATTTT
J gene: TRBJ2-1; V gene: TRBV18; clone size: -; D gene: -; CDR3 protein: CASSLQNEQFF; CDR3 DNA: TGTGCCAGCTCACTCCAGAATGAGCAGTTCTTC
J gene: TRBJ2-3; V gene: TRBV2; clone size: -; D gene: -; CDR3 protein: CASRRLSVLTDTQYF; CDR3 DNA: TGTGCCAGCAGGAGGTTGTCCGTTTTAACAGATACGCAGTATTTT
J gene: TRBJ2-7; V gene: TRBV11-2; clone size: -; D gene: TRBD1; CDR3 protein: CASSRGTGGLSSYEQYF; CDR3 DNA: TGTGCCAGCAGCCGCGGGACAGGGGGCCTTAGCTCCTACGAGCAGTACTTC
J gene: TRBJ2-3; V gene: TRBV24-1; clone size: -; D gene: TRBD1; CDR3 protein: CATSDFRQGQGSGDTQYF; CDR3 DNA: TGTGCCACCAGTGATTTTCGCCAGGGACAGGGGTCGGGAGATACGCAGTATTTT
J gene: TRBJ1-2; V gene: TRBV11-2; clone size: -; D gene: -; CDR3 protein: CASSLGGGRDYGYTF; CDR3 DNA: TGTGCCAGCAGCTTGGGCGGGGGCAGGGACTATGGCTACACCTTC
J gene: TRBJ2-7; V gene: TRBV13; clone size: -; D gene: -; CDR3 protein: CASSLGSDTYEQYF; CDR3 DNA: TGTGCCAGCAGCTTAGGCTCCGACACCTACGAGCAGTACTTC
J gene: TRBJ2-7; V gene: TRBV4-3; clone size: -; D gene: -; CDR3 protein: CASSQVSGLSEQYF; CDR3 DNA: TGCGCCAGCAGCCAAGTCTCGGGGTTGAGCGAGCAGTACTTC
J gene: TRBJ1-1; V gene: TRBV21-1; clone size: -; D gene: -; CDR3 protein: CASSISIAGPRGTEAFF; CDR3 DNA: TGTGCCAGCAGCATCTCAATTGCAGGACCCCGCGGCACTGAAGCTTTCTTT
J gene: TRBJ2-2; V gene: TRBV9; clone size: few; D gene: TRBD2; CDR3 protein: CASSVGGGRRGAGELFF; CDR3 DNA: TGTGCCAGCAGCGTCGGCGGGGGACGGCGAGGCGCCGGGGAGCTGTTTTTT
J gene: TRBJ1-5; V gene: TRBV25-1; clone size: few; D gene: -; CDR3 protein: CASGTGGYQPQHF; CDR3 DNA: TGTGCCAGTGGGACCGGTGGATATCAGCCCCAGCATTTT
J gene: TRBJ1-4; V gene: TRBV4-1; clone size: -; D gene: -; CDR3 protein: CASSQGGNEKLFF; CDR3 DNA: TGCGCCAGCAGCCAAGGCGGGAATGAAAAACTGTTTTTT
J gene: TRBJ2-3; V gene: TRBV4-3; clone size: -; D gene: -; CDR3 protein: CASSTLTADTQYF; CDR3 DNA: TGCGCCAGCAGCACTCTCACCGCAGATACGCAGTATTTT
J gene: TRBJ2-6; V gene: TRBV7-2; clone size: -; D gene: TRBD1; CDR3 protein: CASSPGQGLVGANVLTF; CDR3 DNA: TGTGCCAGCAGCCCGGGACAGGGATTAGTAGGGGCCAACGTCCTGACTTTC
J gene: TRBJ2-1; V gene: TRBV5-1; clone size: -; D gene: -; CDR3 protein: CASSLGPQSSYNEQFF; CDR3 DNA: TGCGCCAGCAGCTTAGGGCCGCAGAGCTCCTACAATGAGCAGTTCTTC
J gene: TRBJ2-7; V gene: TRBV5-1; clone size: -; D gene: -; CDR3 protein: CASSLSQPSSYEQYF; CDR3 DNA: TGCGCCAGCAGCTTGAGCCAGCCGAGCTCCTACGAGCAGTACTTC
J gene: TRBJ1-5; V gene: TRBV5-8; clone size: -; D gene: -; CDR3 protein: CASSWGPNQPQHF; CDR3 DNA: TGTGCCAGCAGCTGGGGACCGAATCAGCCCCAGCATTTT
J gene: TRBJ1-1; V gene: TRBV5-1; clone size: -; D gene: -; CDR3 protein: CASSFGTSFTEAFF; CDR3 DNA: TGCGCCAGCAGTTTTGGGACATCCTTCACTGAAGCTTTCTTT
J gene: TRBJ2-1; V gene: TRBV19; clone size: -; D gene: TRBD2; CDR3 protein: CATAETSGTYNEQFF; CDR3 DNA: TGTGCCACCGCCGAGACTAGCGGGACATACAATGAGCAGTTCTTC
J gene: TRBJ2-1; V gene: TRBV10-1; clone size: few; D gene: -; CDR3 protein: CASSVGGDPGNEQFF; CDR3 DNA: TGCGCCAGCAGTGTAGGGGGGGATCCTGGGAATGAGCAGTTCTTC
J gene: TRBJ1-2; V gene: TRBV6-5; clone size: few; D gene: -; CDR3 protein: CASSYGGQDGYTF; CDR3 DNA: TGTGCCAGCAGTTACGGGGGGCAGGATGGCTACACCTTC
J gene: TRBJ2-7; V gene: TRBV3-1/TRBV3-2; clone size: -; D gene: -; CDR3 protein: CASSPKWGDYEQYF; CDR3 DNA: TGTGCCAGCAGCCCGAAGTGGGGGGACTACGAGCAGTACTTC
J gene: TRBJ2-7; V gene: TRBV5-1; clone size: -; D gene: -; CDR3 protein: CASSYRAGTQGEQYF; CDR3 DNA: TGCGCCAGCAGCTATCGGGCGGGGACACAGGGCGAGCAGTACTTC
J gene: TRBJ2-1; V gene: TRBV11-2; clone size: -; D gene: TRBD2; CDR3 protein: CASSLGAGVYNEQFF; CDR3 DNA: TGTGCCAGCAGCTTAGGGGCGGGGGTTTACAATGAGCAGTTCTTC
J gene: TRBJ2-7; V gene: TRBV6-1; clone size: -; D gene: TRBD1; CDR3 protein: CASSERGDSYEQYF; CDR3 DNA: TGTGCCAGCAGTGAACGAGGGGACAGCTACGAGCAGTACTTC
J gene: TRBJ2-5; V gene: TRBV5-1; clone size: -; D gene: TRBD2; CDR3 protein: CASSLGGRGANRETQYF; CDR3 DNA: TGCGCCAGCAGCTTGGGGGGGCGGGGGGCGAATCGAGAGACCCAGTACTTC
J gene: TRBJ2-7; V gene: TRBV7-2; clone size: -; D gene: -; CDR3 protein: CASSSSLQGFHEQYF; CDR3 DNA: TGTGCCAGCAGCTCCTCCCTCCAGGGTTTCCACGAGCAGTACTTC